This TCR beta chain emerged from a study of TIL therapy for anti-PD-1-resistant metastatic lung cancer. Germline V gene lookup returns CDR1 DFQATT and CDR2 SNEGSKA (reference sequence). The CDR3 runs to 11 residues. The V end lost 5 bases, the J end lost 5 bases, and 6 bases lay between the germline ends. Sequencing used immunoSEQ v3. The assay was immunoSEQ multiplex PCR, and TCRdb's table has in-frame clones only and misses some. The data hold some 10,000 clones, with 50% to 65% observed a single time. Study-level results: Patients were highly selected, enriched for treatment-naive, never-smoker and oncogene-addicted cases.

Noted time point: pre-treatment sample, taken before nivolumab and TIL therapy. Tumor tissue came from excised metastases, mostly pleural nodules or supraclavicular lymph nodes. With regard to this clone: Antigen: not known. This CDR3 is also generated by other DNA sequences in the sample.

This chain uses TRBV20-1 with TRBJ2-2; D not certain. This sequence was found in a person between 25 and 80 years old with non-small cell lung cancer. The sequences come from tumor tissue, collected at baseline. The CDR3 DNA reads TGCAGTGCTCTCCGGACCGGGGAGCTGTTTTTT. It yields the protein CSALRTGELFF.